This is a list of T cell receptor beta chains from one sample in a study of T cells expressing NK-cell markers. After re-calling the 5' RACE reads, TCRdb lists one entry per CDR3 protein, DNA absent. This sample's table reports fewer than 400,000 distinct CDR3 sequences. Sequencing was performed on blood T cells: a sorted CD56 or NKG2C T cell subset, CD4+ or CD8+ T cells, or bulk PBMC T cells (not recorded which). These receptors were obtained from a woman in her fifties or sixties in good health. Both conserved end residues are part of each CDR3.

j_call: TRBJ2-1
v_call: TRBV11-1
cdr3_aa: CASSSGQGARNEQFF

j_call: TRBJ2-3
v_call: TRBV27
cdr3_aa: CASSREGWNTQYF

j_call: TRBJ2-1
v_call: TRBV7-3
cdr3_aa: CASSVGQGLRNEQFF

j_call: TRBJ2-3
v_call: TRBV27
cdr3_aa: CASSFGVLAGVPDTQYF

j_call: TRBJ2-3
v_call: TRBV19
cdr3_aa: CASSQSRSTDTQYF

j_call: TRBJ2-3
v_call: TRBV20-1
cdr3_aa: CSARGQPGTDTQYF

j_call: TRBJ1-5
v_call: TRBV6-1
cdr3_aa: CASSEHQYQPQHF

j_call: TRBJ2-1
v_call: TRBV5-1
cdr3_aa: CASSLGLAGGFYNEQFF

j_call: TRBJ1-2
v_call: TRBV4-1
cdr3_aa: CASSHPTTGNYGYTF

j_call: TRBJ2-7
v_call: TRBV5-6
cdr3_aa: CASSLWGQVRYEQYF

j_call: TRBJ1-2
v_call: TRBV29-1
cdr3_aa: CSVYGEPNYGYTF

j_call: TRBJ2-3
v_call: TRBV25-1
cdr3_aa: CASSESPSGRITDTQYF

j_call: TRBJ2-3
v_call: TRBV3-1
cdr3_aa: CASSQERSPGLAGDTQYF

j_call: TRBJ2-3
v_call: TRBV24-1
cdr3_aa: CATSDLQTAGGIDTQYF

j_call: TRBJ2-1
v_call: TRBV3-1
cdr3_aa: CASSQPKTGSSYNEQFF

j_call: TRBJ1-2
v_call: TRBV7-9
cdr3_aa: CASSPRTGDYGYTF

j_call: TRBJ1-2
v_call: TRBV6-9
cdr3_aa: CASSWFFGLNYGYTF

j_call: TRBJ2-5
v_call: TRBV18
cdr3_aa: CASSPTWLAGVGETQYF

j_call: TRBJ2-7
v_call: TRBV20-1
cdr3_aa: CSARLAGVEQYF

j_call: TRBJ2-5
v_call: TRBV5-1
cdr3_aa: CASSSVQQGMETQYF

j_call: TRBJ2-2
v_call: TRBV7-9
cdr3_aa: CASRGGAGSTGELFF

j_call: TRBJ2-1
v_call: TRBV27
cdr3_aa: CASREQGYEQFF

j_call: TRBJ2-1
v_call: TRBV12-3/TRBV12-4
cdr3_aa: CASRGLGYNEQFF

j_call: TRBJ2-2
v_call: TRBV14
cdr3_aa: CASSLTGGIYTGELFF

j_call: TRBJ2-1
v_call: TRBV7-9
cdr3_aa: CAPCDSSYNEQFF

j_call: TRBJ1-4
v_call: TRBV18
cdr3_aa: CASSRDSNEKLFF

j_call: TRBJ2-7
v_call: TRBV5-1
cdr3_aa: CASSAPGWEDEQYF

j_call: TRBJ1-5
v_call: TRBV5-8
cdr3_aa: CASSLNLERPQHF

j_call: TRBJ2-1
v_call: TRBV25-1
cdr3_aa: CASTGTSVRQFF

j_call: TRBJ2-3
v_call: TRBV3-1
cdr3_aa: CASKKTSTDTQYF

j_call: TRBJ2-1
v_call: TRBV27
cdr3_aa: CASSSPRTSGRAPQFF

j_call: TRBJ1-2
v_call: TRBV20-1
cdr3_aa: CSASVQGAGYTF

j_call: TRBJ2-2
v_call: TRBV2
cdr3_aa: CASSYLAGGDGELFF

j_call: TRBJ2-3
v_call: TRBV2
cdr3_aa: CASRGQGAGGTDTQYF

j_call: TRBJ2-3
v_call: TRBV9
cdr3_aa: CASSEGPGPTETQYF

j_call: TRBJ1-2
v_call: TRBV3-1
cdr3_aa: CASSRQGANYGYTF

j_call: TRBJ2-7
v_call: TRBV7-9
cdr3_aa: CASSTKWTGRRFLEQYF

j_call: TRBJ1-2
v_call: TRBV14
cdr3_aa: CASSLSGQGYYGYTF

j_call: TRBJ1-1
v_call: TRBV27
cdr3_aa: CASSYSGTGTEAFF

j_call: TRBJ2-1
v_call: TRBV11-2
cdr3_aa: CASSLDSGSSFF

j_call: TRBJ1-3
v_call: TRBV10-3
cdr3_aa: CAIGRPGGGNTIYF

j_call: TRBJ2-1
v_call: TRBV4-1
cdr3_aa: CASSQGTTRSFF

j_call: TRBJ2-1
v_call: TRBV5-1
cdr3_aa: CASSKLTSGGGEQFF

j_call: TRBJ1-1
v_call: TRBV24-1
cdr3_aa: CATSDRHRELNTEAFF

j_call: TRBJ1-1
v_call: TRBV11-2
cdr3_aa: CASSLEQVYTEAFF

j_call: TRBJ2-1
v_call: TRBV3-1
cdr3_aa: CASSQLLAGGSYNEQFF

j_call: TRBJ2-4
v_call: TRBV7-2
cdr3_aa: CASSSRQGTTKNIQYF

j_call: TRBJ2-4
v_call: TRBV19
cdr3_aa: CASTPNIAKNIQYF

j_call: TRBJ1-2
v_call: TRBV5-1
cdr3_aa: CASSLGTANYGYTF

j_call: TRBJ1-6
v_call: TRBV5-1
cdr3_aa: CASSMGTGTGSNSPLHF

j_call: TRBJ1-3
v_call: TRBV7-9
cdr3_aa: CASSLTNLRTGLSGNTIYF

j_call: TRBJ1-1
v_call: TRBV29-1
cdr3_aa: CSVGQAAVQGTEAFF

j_call: TRBJ2-2
v_call: TRBV12-3/TRBV12-4
cdr3_aa: CASNPPGAQNTGELFF

j_call: TRBJ2-6
v_call: TRBV18
cdr3_aa: CASSPTGALAGANVLTF

j_call: TRBJ2-1
v_call: TRBV6-1
cdr3_aa: CASSQSRQGSEQFF

j_call: TRBJ2-3
v_call: TRBV5-1
cdr3_aa: CASSLEGLAGPTQYF

j_call: TRBJ2-1
v_call: TRBV15
cdr3_aa: CATSTAQGRGRPSSYNEQFF

j_call: TRBJ2-1
v_call: TRBV5-1
cdr3_aa: CASSLGGSSSDEQFF

j_call: TRBJ1-1
v_call: TRBV5-1
cdr3_aa: CASSPQTGSEAFF

j_call: TRBJ2-1
v_call: TRBV10-3
cdr3_aa: CAIRGQGTSYNEQFF